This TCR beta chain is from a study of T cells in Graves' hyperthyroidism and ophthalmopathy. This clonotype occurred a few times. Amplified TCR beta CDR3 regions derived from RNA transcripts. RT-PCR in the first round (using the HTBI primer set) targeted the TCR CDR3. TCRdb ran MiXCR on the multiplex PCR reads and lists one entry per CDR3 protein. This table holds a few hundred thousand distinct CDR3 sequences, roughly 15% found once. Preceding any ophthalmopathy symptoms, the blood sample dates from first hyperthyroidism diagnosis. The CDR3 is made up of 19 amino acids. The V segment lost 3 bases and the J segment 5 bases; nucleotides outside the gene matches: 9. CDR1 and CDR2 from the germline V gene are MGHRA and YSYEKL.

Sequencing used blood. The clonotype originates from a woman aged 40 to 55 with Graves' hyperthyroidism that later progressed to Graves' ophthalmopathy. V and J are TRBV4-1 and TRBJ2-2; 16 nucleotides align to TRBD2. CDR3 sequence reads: CASSQGLAGGPLSTGELFF. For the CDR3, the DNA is TGCGCCAGCAGCCAGGGACTAGCGGGAGGGCCTTTGTCTACCGGGGAGCTGTTTTTT.